This record covers a single TCR beta chain. The length of the CDR3 is 15 residues. The V and J ends lost 5 bases and 0 bases respectively, with 13 bases between them. From germline, CDR1 is SGHAT and CDR2 FQNNGV. The record originates from a study of blood T cell repertoires in COVID-19. Overall study context: The samples span acute and convalescent COVID-19 from the United States, Italy and Spain.

Data came from immunoSEQ multiplex PCR; TCRdb stores just in-frame clones and leaves some out. The data hold 200,000 to 250,000 clones, with about 86% observed a single time. This receptor was identified in a woman in her forties or fifties in a cohort exposed to, infected with or recovered from COVID-19 (not recorded which). The chain combines TRBV11-2 with TRBJ1-1; no clear D gene. Specimen: PBMCs or T cells enriched from blood (not recorded which). The CDR3 sequence: CASSPFEGMNTEAFF. In DNA form, the CDR3 reads TGTGCCAGCAGCCCCTTTGAGGGCATGAACACTGAAGCTTTCTTT.